The subject of this entry is one T cell receptor beta chain. Its antigen is unidentified. Sample treatment: roughly ten-day PBMC culture with coronavirus spike peptide pools or control peptides (ViraFEST assay). After being plated at over 1.5 million per well, PBMCs were cultured with about 10 IU/ml IL-2 and roughly 10 ug/ml peptide pools. The study sequenced cultured CD4+ T cell DNA using the Oncomine TCR Beta short-read assay. From cultured CD4+ T cells, genomic DNA was extracted. TCRdb re-analysed the PCR reads in MiXCR, keeping a single row per CDR3 protein. The data contain about 15,000 distinct CDR3 sequences, around 60% of them singletons. These data belong to a study of vaccination and CD4 T cells after COVID-19. V was clipped by 7 bases and J by 0 bases; unmatched bases: 11. Germline lookup yields CDR1 SGHAT and CDR2 FQNNGV. The CDR3 is 16 residues long. Whole-study results and caveats: A nonsignificant rise from roughly 22 to 38 was seen in the median number of SARS-CoV-2-reactive clonotypes.

This TCR came from a human donor who had recovered from COVID-19. The chain carries TRBV11-2 and TRBJ1-1; 7 nucleotides align to TRBD1. Source material: CD4+ T cells from blood, cultured in vitro. DNA of the CDR3: TGTGCCAGCAACCGGAGACAGGGCGCATTGAACACTGAAGCTTTCTTT. Residues: CASNRRQGALNTEAFF.